The TCR beta chain under discussion was sequenced for a study of control samples from healthy donors and cancer patients. V lost 5 bases and J lost 4, with 8 bases in between. The CDR3 consists of 13 residues. Germline values: CDR1 SGHTA, CDR2 FQGNSA. The table came from immunoSEQ multiplex PCR; TCRdb's copy has only in-frame clones and leaves some out. The table lists about 140,000 clones, 88% of them singletons. The TCR comes from a woman aged 25 to 45 in good health. Sample: blood. V gene TRBV7-2 combines with J gene TRBJ1-4; D not certain. CDR3 region: CASSPRVNEKLFF. CDR3 nucleotide sequence: TGTGCCAGCAGCCCTAGGGTTAATGAAAAACTGTTTTTT.